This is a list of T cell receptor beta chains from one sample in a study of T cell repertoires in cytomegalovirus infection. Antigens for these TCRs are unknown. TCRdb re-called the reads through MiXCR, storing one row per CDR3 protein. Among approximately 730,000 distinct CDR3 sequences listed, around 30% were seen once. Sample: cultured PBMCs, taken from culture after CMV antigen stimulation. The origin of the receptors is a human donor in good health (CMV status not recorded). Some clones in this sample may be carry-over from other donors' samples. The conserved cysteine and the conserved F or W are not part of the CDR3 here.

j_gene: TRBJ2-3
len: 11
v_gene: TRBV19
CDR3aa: ASIAPGTDTQY

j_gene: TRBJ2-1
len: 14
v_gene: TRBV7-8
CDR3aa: ASSLLVAGAYNEQF

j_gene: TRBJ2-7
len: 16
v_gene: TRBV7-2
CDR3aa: ASSLSVANGGLQGEQY

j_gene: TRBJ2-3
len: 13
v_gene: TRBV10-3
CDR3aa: ATRPGLGDTDTQY

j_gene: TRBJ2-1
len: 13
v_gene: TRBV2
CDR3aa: ASRPGGRSYNEQF

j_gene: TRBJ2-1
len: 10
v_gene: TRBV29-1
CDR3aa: SAGGSYNEQF

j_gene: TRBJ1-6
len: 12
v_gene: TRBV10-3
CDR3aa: AISRTLLNSPLH

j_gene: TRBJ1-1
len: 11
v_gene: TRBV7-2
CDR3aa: ASSPSNSRVAF

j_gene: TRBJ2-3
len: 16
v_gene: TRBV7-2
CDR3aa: ASSLRLTGGEGTDTQY

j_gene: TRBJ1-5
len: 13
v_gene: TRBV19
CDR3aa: ASSLGTGELQPQH

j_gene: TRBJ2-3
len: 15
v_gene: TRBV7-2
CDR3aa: ASSLGRVASGLGGQY